The 20 T cell receptor beta chains listed next were all sequenced from one sample in a study of radiotherapy plus CTLA-4 blockade in lung cancer (dated by TCRdb to the late 2010s). The protocol used for the library was the immunoSEQ multiplex PCR assay. Entries here come from immuneACCESS through TCRdb and include only in-frame sequences with V and J called. Some clones fail to appear in such tables; in the studies checked, an unresolved V gene covers under half of the shortfall, and the cause of the remainder is unknown. Counted in this sample were under 25,000 clones; about three quarters of them appeared once. The ten top clones hold about 3.9% of the sample. The specimen comprised peripheral blood, sampled from a patient treated with radiotherapy plus ipilimumab. These receptors originate from a human donor with non-small cell lung cancer who had stable disease on radiotherapy plus ipilimumab.

The chain is built from TRBV30 and TRBJ1-5; D not certain. Germline V gene sequence: CDR1 GTSNPN, CDR2 SVGIG (reference sequence). The V gene lost 0 bases and the J gene lost 2 bases, with 5 bases spanning the gap. The CDR3 loop spans 13 amino acids. The CDR3 protein is CAWSVGGNQPQHF. In nucleotides, the CDR3 is TGTGCCTGGAGTGTGGGAGGCAATCAGCCCCAGCATTTT.

The V call is TRBV28, the J call TRBJ1-2, with TRBD1 matching over 9 bases. The length of the CDR3 is 14 residues. The junction had 3 bases not matched to a gene; V was cut back by 5 bases and J by 2 bases. CDR1 is MDHEN and CDR2 is SYDVKM in the germline V gene. Written as DNA, the CDR3 is TGTGCCAGCAGTACAGGGGGCGCGAACTATGGCTACACCTTC. This gives the protein CASSTGGANYGYTF.

The chain combines TRBV5-4 with TRBJ2-5, with 14 nucleotides matching TRBD2. The CDR3 is 16 residues long. The V and J ends lost 4 bases and 5 bases, in that order; junction bases with no gene match: 7. CDR1 is SGHNT and CDR2 is YYREEE in the germline V gene (reference sequence). As DNA, the CDR3 is TGTGCCAGCAGCACGGGACTAGCGGGAGCTGGGGAGACCCAGTACTTC. It translates to CASSTGLAGAGETQYF.

The genes are TRBV27 and TRBJ2-2, with 13 bases identical to TRBD2. The trim removed 5 bases at V and 4 bases at J, leaving 4 bases unmatched. This CDR3 is built from 16 residues. Germline assignment: CDR1 MNHEY and CDR2 SMNVEV (reference sequence). The CDR3 spells CASSLGLAGPTGELFF. CDR3 coding DNA: TGTGCCAGCAGTCTGGGACTAGCGGGACCCACCGGGGAGCTGTTTTTT.

The chain uses TRBV10-3 and TRBJ2-1, with 12 nucleotides matching TRBD2. Trimming cost V 6 bases and J 10 bases; bases outside gene matches: 4. The CDR3 covers 13 residues. Germline V gene sequence: CDR1 ENHRY, CDR2 SYGVKD. CDR3 loop: CAIRTSGSLEQFF. The CDR3, as DNA: TGTGCCATCAGGACTAGCGGGAGTTTGGAGCAGTTCTTC.

In DNA form, the CDR3 reads TGTGCCAGCAGCTTGGACGAGGGACAATCGGAAGCTTCTCGCTACACCTTC. Its translation is CASSLDEGQSEASRYTF. V is TRBV5-6 and J is TRBJ1-2, with a tentative D call TRBD1 (6 bases). V lost 0 bases to trimming and J lost 9 bases, with 24 bases between them. The germline CDR1 and CDR2 sequences are SGHDT and YYEEEE. This CDR3 is built from 17 residues.

The gene calls are TRBV7-8 and TRBJ1-2; TRBD1 agrees at 8 bases. The CDR3 loop spans 17 amino acids. Germline CDR1 reads SGHVS; CDR2 reads FQNEAQ. Germline trimming cut 1 base from V and 6 bases from J; bases unmatched to any gene: 13. The CDR3 DNA reads as TGTGCCAGCAGCTTAGAGGCAGGGGGCGCGTCTGCCGATGGCTACACCTTC. Translating gives CASSLEAGGASADGYTF.

The chain carries TRBV7-9 and TRBJ2-3, with 10 bases fitting TRBD2. This CDR3 region has 16 residues. J lost 4 bases, V lost 6 bases, and 10 bases had no gene match. The V gene's germline CDR1 is SEHNR and CDR2 FQNEAQ (reference sequence). The CDR3 sequence: CASSSPSGRWSDTQYF. The CDR3 nucleotides are TGTGCCAGCAGTTCACCTAGCGGGAGATGGTCAGATACGCAGTATTTT.

In this sample, this clone turned up once. V and J are TRBV29-1 and TRBJ2-1; 11 positions agree with TRBD2. The CDR3 consists of 14 residues. Per the germline V gene, CDR1 is SQVTM and CDR2 is ANQGSEA. With V trimmed by 6 bases and J by 9 bases, 10 bases remained unmatched. The CDR3 region is CSVPLAGAGGEQFF. The CDR3 DNA sequence: TGCAGCGTCCCACTAGCGGGAGCGGGTGGTGAGCAGTTCTTC.

The rearrangement joins TRBV19 to TRBJ1-5; D unclear. The CDR3 is made up of 12 amino acids. CDR1 is LNHDA and CDR2 is SQIVND in the germline V gene (reference sequence). Trimming shortened V by 3 bases and J by 7 bases, and 7 bases separated the two germline ends. In nucleotides, the CDR3 is TGTGCCAGTAGTATTACAACCCAGCCCCAGCATTTT. It specifies CASSITTQPQHF.

This chain joins TRBV6-1 and TRBJ2-7; unclear D gene. The germline V and J ends were trimmed by 8 bases and 2 bases, with 13 bases remaining between them. Looked up from germline, CDR1 is MNHNS and CDR2 is SASEGT. The CDR3 loop spans 13 amino acids. As DNA, the CDR3 is TGTGCCAGCGAGTTTACCGATACCTACGAGCAGTACTTC. Residues: CASEFTDTYEQYF.

This sequence joins TRBV5-4 and TRBJ2-5, with TRBD2 matching 9 bases. The DNA end is a closer match to TRBJ2-7, so the J assignment may be wrong. The CDR3 length is 15 residues. Germline-derived CDR1 and CDR2 are SGHNT and YYREEE (reference sequence). As DNA, the CDR3 is TGTGCCAGCAGCTTGGAGCTAGCGGGATCCTACGAGCAGTACTTC. This encodes CASSLELAGSYEQYF.

The rearrangement uses TRBV7-6 and TRBJ2-2; D may be TRBD2 (7 bases). CDR3 size: 17 residues. The V end was cut by 1 base, the J end by 4 bases, with 16 bases between. Germline assignment: CDR1 SGHVS and CDR2 FNYEAQ. The CDR3 protein is CASSLEGGARLTGELFF. Here the CDR3 DNA reads TGTGCCAGCAGCTTAGAAGGGGGGGCGCGTCTCACCGGGGAGCTGTTTTTT.

V gene TRBV30 combines with J gene TRBJ2-7; D remains ambiguous. Between the trimmed V and J ends, which lost 0 bases and 7 bases, there was a span of 22 bases. CDR1 is GTSNPN, CDR2 SVGIG, per germline (reference sequence). There are 16 residues in the CDR3. The CDR3 here is CAWSVPSPLQSIEQYF. In DNA form, the CDR3 reads TGTGCCTGGAGTGTACCTTCGCCACTACAAAGCATAGAGCAGTACTTC.

The rearrangement links TRBV10-3 to TRBJ2-7; TRBD1 agrees at 8 bases. V shed 5 bases and J 2 bases; nucleotides not matched to a gene: 2. CDR3 length: 13 residues. The germline gives CDR1 ENHRY, CDR2 SYGVKD. CDR3 bases: TGTGCCATCAGTCGGGACAGGCCCTACGAGCAGTACTTC. As protein: CAISRDRPYEQYF.

CDR3 nucleotide sequence: TGTGCCGCCCACTCCGGGACAGGGTCCACTGAAGCTTTCTTT. Its protein is CAAHSGTGSTEAFF. V is TRBV30 and J is TRBJ1-1, with TRBD1 matching 9 bases. The junction had 11 bases not matched to a gene; V was cut back by 8 bases and J by 4 bases. Germline V gives CDR1 GTSNPN, CDR2 SVGIG (reference sequence). The CDR3 is 14 residues long. Variable domain in full (rest from reference TRBV30 and TRBJ1-1): SQTIHQWPATLVQPVGSPLSLECTVEGTSNPNLYWYRQAAGRGLQLLFYSVGIGQISSEVPQNLSASRPQDRQFILSSKKLLLSDSGFYLCAAHSGTGSTEAFFGQGTRLTVV.

The J gene is TRBJ1-2, the V gene TRBV19; D is perhaps TRBD1 (5 bases). The germline gives CDR1 LNHDA, CDR2 SQIVND (reference sequence). This CDR3 region has 12 residues. Trimming stripped 9 bases from V and 1 base from J, with 9 bases between. The CDR3 spells CASEGINYGYTF. The CDR3 DNA reads as TGTGCCAGCGAGGGGATTAACTATGGCTACACCTTC.

The chain carries TRBV5-1 and TRBJ2-7; D might be TRBD2 (6 bases). Trimming took off 10 bases at V and 5 bases at J, with 34 bases between the two ends. Germline CDR1 SGHRS, CDR2 YFSETQ. The CDR3 loop spans 18 amino acids. Here the CDR3 reads CAAEGTVQDSLDVHEQYF. In DNA form, the CDR3 reads TGCGCCGCGGAGGGGACGGTTCAAGACAGCCTGGACGTACACGAGCAGTACTTC. Complete variable domain (other parts from reference TRBV5-1 and TRBJ2-7): KAGVTQTPRYLIKTRGQQVTLSCSPISGHRSVSWYQQTPGQGLQFLFEYFSETQRNKGNFPGRFSGRQFSNSRSEMNVSTLELGDSALYLCAAEGTVQDSLDVHEQYFGPGTRLTVT.

The gene calls are TRBV6-6 and TRBJ2-2, with D perhaps TRBD2 (6 bases). The germline CDR1 and CDR2 sequences are MNHNY and SVGAGI (reference sequence). This CDR3 is built from 15 residues. The V end lost 9 bases, the J end lost 0 bases, and 14 bases lay between the germline ends. The CDR3 coding sequence is TGTGCCAGTAACGGCGGGGACGCGAACACCGGGGAGCTGTTTTTT. Protein product: CASNGGDANTGELFF.

This chain joins TRBV7-2 and TRBJ2-1; 10 nucleotides agree with TRBD2. J lost 4 bases, V lost 5 bases, and 8 bases had no gene match. The CDR3 spans 16 residues. Germline loops: CDR1 SGHTA, CDR2 FQGNSA. The CDR3 spells CASSRESGRVYNEQFF. The CDR3 DNA is TGTGCCAGCAGCCGAGAAAGCGGGAGGGTGTACAATGAGCAGTTCTTC.